This entry lists 5 T cell receptor beta chains sequenced from one sample in a study of Graves' ophthalmopathy and Graves' hyperthyroidism. Transcripts of RNA were the source for amplifying TCR beta CDR3 regions. Second-round multiplex PCR followed a first-round RT-PCR using HTBI primers. TCRdb redid the calling of the multiplex PCR reads with MiXCR, one entry per CDR3 protein. Of some 400,000 distinct CDR3 sequences in the sample, about a sixth were seen once. The sample consisted of peripheral blood. All receptors come from a woman in her late teens or twenties with Graves' ophthalmopathy.

This clonotype was observed many times. The J gene is TRBJ2-7, the V gene TRBV2; 7 bases agree with TRBD1. This CDR3 comprises 12 residues. The V gene end was trimmed by 9 bases and the J gene end by 1 base; junction bases not matched to a gene: 3. Per the germline V gene, CDR1 is SNHLY and CDR2 is FYNNEI. The CDR3 DNA is TGTGCCAGTACAGGGGAATCCTACGAGCAGTACTTC. Protein: CASTGESYEQYF.

The J gene is TRBJ1-5, the V gene TRBV7-8; D not resolved. This CDR3 contains 16 residues. The V gene's germline CDR1 is SGHVS and CDR2 FQNEAQ. Between the trimmed V and J ends, which lost 0 bases and 2 bases, there was a span of 11 bases. The CDR3 protein is CASSLAGGFRNQPQHF. DNA for the CDR3: TGTGCCAGCAGCTTAGCGGGAGGGTTTCGCAATCAGCCCCAGCATTTT.

This clonotype came up many times. This rearrangement joins TRBV28 to TRBJ1-1, with D possibly matching TRBD1 (5 bases). CDR1 and CDR2 from the germline V gene are MDHEN and SYDVKM. V lost 3 bases to trimming and J lost 1 base, with 21 bases between them. The CDR3 loop spans 18 amino acids. The CDR3 DNA reads as TGTGCCAGCAGTTTTGGGGGTTCCGGGGGAGGGACGAACACTGAAGCTTTCTTT. This translates into CASSFGGSGGGTNTEAFF.

The chain combines TRBV28 with TRBJ2-5; TRBD1 matches 12 bases. The CDR3 extends over 14 amino acids. The V segment lost 10 bases and the J segment 6 bases; nucleotides outside the gene matches: 9. Germline V gene data show CDR1 as MDHEN and CDR2 as SYDVKM. Written as DNA, the CDR3 is TGTGCCATCACGGGACAGGGGGCCCCAAAGACCCAGTACTTC. Encoded protein: CAITGQGAPKTQYF.

This clonotype appeared many times. The V gene is TRBV6-1, the J gene TRBJ2-7; TRBD1 matches at 11 bases. Per germline, CDR1 MNHNS and CDR2 SASEGT. V dropped 6 bases and J dropped 7; count of bases not matched to a gene: 8. The CDR3 sequence is 14 residues long. This CDR3 reads CASRDRDRGGEQYF. CDR3 nucleotides: TGTGCCAGCAGGGACCGGGACAGGGGGGGGGAGCAGTACTTC.